This T cell receptor beta chain is drawn from a study of shared clonotypes between healthy human individuals. The authors' processing: As immunoSEQ supplied junction-only sequences (without quality scores), filtering differed. This table comes from immunoSEQ multiplex PCR, and its TCRdb copy is limited to in-frame clones, with some not included. Clonal size and the V and J genes are those of that table, whereas D and trimming came from the DNA. The data show 2,100,000 or so clones, around 95% seen once. This CDR3 has 16 amino acids. CDR1 is LNHDA and CDR2 is SQIVND in the germline V gene (reference sequence). With V trimmed by 5 bases and J by 5 bases, 8 bases remained unmatched.

The TCR was taken from a man younger than 30 in good health. The chain uses TRBV19 and TRBJ1-6; 8 positions agree with TRBD1. The sequenced sample consisted of naive CD4+ T cells sorted from blood. The subset: CD45RA+ positively selected. CDR3 loop: CASSPGTGGHNSPLHF. The CDR3 DNA reads as TGTGCCAGTAGTCCCGGGACAGGCGGGCATAATTCACCCCTCCACTTT. Complete variable domain (other parts from reference TRBV19 and TRBJ1-6): DGGITQSPKYLFRKEGQNVTLSCEQNLNHDAMYWYRQDPGQGLRLIYYSQIVNDFQKGDIAEGYSVSREKKESFPLTVTSAQKNPTAFYLCASSPGTGGHNSPLHFGNGTRLTVT.